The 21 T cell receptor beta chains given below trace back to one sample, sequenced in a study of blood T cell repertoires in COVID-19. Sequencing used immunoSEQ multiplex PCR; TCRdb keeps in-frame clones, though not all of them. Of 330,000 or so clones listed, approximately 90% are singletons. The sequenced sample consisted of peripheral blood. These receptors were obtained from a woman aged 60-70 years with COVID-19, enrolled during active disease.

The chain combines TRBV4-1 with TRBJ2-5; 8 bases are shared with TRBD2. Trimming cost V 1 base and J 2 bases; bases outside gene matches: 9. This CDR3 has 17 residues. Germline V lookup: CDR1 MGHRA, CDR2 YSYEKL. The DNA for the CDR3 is TGCGCCAGCAGCCAAGCGGGGTTAGCGGGGAGTCAAGAGACCCAGTACTTC. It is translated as CASSQAGLAGSQETQYF.

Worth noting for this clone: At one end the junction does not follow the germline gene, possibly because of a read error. As DNA, the CDR3 is TGTGCCAGCAGCTTACGCGGGGGTGGCACGGATACGCAGTATTTT. Protein: CASSLRGGGTDTQYF. This chain connects TRBV7-3 to TRBJ2-3, with 7 bases that match TRBD2. This CDR3 region has 15 residues. CDR1 SGHTA and CDR2 FQGTGA come from the germline V gene.

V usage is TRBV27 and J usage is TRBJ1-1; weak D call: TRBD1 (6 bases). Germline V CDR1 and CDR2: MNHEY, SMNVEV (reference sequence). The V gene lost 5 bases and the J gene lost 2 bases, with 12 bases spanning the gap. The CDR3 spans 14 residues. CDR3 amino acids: CASSPGTPNTEAFF. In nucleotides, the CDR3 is TGTGCCAGCAGTCCCGGGACACCAAACACTGAAGCTTTCTTT.

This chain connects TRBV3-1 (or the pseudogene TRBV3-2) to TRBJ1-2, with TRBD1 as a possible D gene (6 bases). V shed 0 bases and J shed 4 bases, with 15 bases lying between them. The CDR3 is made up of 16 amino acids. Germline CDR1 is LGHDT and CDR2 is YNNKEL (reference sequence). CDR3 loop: CASSQDRVGGTYGYTF. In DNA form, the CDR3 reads TGTGCCAGCAGCCAAGATCGGGTAGGGGGTACCTATGGCTACACCTTC.

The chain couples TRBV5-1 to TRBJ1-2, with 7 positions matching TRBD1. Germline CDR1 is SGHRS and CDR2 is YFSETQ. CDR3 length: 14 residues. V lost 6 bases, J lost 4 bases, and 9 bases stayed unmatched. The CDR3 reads CASTFRQGSYGYTF. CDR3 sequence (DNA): TGCGCCAGCACCTTTCGACAGGGTAGCTATGGCTACACCTTC.

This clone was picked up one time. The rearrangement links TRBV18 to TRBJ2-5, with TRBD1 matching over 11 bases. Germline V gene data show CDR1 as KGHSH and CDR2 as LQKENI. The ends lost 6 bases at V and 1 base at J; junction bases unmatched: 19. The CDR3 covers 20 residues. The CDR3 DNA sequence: TGTGCCAGCTCCCCAAGGCTAATGCAGCCGGGACAGGGGGTCCAAGAGACCCAGTACTTC. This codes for CASSPRLMQPGQGVQETQYF.

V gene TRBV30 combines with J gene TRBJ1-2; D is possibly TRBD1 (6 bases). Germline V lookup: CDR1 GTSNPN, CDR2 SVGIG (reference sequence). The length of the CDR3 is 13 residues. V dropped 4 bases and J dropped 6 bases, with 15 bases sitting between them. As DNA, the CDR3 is TGTGCCTGGACCCTGGGGGGGGCACATGGCTACACCTTC. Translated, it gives CAWTLGGAHGYTF.

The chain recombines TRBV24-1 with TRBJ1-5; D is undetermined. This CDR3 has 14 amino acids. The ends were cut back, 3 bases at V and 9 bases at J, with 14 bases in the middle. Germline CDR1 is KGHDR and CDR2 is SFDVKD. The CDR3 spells CATSDEGSPRPQHF. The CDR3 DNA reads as TGTGCCACCAGTGATGAGGGCTCCCCTCGGCCCCAGCATTTT.

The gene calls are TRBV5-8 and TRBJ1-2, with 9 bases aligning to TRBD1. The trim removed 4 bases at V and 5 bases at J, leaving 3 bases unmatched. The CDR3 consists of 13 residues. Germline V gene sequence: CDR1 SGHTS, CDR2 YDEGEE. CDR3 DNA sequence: TGTGCCAGCAGCGGACAGGGGTTTTATGGCTACACCTTC. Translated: CASSGQGFYGYTF.

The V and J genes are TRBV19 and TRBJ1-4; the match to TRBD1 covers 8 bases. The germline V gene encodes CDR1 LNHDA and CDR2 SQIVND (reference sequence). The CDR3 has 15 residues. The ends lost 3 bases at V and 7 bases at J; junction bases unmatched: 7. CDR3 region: CASSMIRGRGEKLFF. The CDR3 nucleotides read TGTGCCAGTAGTATGATCAGGGGGCGCGGTGAAAAACTGTTTTTT.

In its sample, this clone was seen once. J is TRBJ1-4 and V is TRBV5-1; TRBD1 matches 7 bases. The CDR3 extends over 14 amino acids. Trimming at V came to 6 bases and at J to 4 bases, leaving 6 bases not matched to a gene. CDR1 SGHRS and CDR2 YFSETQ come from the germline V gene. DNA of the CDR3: TGCGCCAGCACCCCAGGGGGTCTTAATGAAAAACTGTTTTTT. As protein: CASTPGGLNEKLFF.

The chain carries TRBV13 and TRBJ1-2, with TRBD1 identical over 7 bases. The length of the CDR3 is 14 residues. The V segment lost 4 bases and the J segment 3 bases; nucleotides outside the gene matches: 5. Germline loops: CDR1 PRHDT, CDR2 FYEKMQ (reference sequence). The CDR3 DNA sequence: TGTGCCAGCAGCTCGACAGGGATTCACTATGGCTACACCTTC. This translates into CASSSTGIHYGYTF.

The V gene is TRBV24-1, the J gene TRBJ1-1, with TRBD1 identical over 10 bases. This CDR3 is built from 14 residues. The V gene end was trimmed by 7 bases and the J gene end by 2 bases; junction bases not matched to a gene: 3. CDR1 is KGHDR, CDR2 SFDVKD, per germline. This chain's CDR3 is CATRKTGGNTEAFF. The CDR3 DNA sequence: TGTGCCACCAGGAAGACAGGGGGCAACACTGAAGCTTTCTTT.

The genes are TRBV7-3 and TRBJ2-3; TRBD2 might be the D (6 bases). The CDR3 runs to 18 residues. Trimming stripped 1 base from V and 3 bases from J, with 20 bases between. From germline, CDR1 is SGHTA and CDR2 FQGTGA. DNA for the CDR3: TGTGCCAGCAGCTTAAGGGGTCCCGGGGGAAAAGCGACAGATACGCAGTATTTT. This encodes CASSLRGPGGKATDTQYF.

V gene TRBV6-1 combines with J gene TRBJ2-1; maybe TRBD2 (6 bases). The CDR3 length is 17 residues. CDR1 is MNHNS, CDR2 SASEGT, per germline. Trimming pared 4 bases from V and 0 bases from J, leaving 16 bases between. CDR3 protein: CASSGGLLAYSYNEQFF. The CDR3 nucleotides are TGTGCCAGCAGTGGTGGCTTACTAGCCTACTCCTACAATGAGCAGTTCTTC.

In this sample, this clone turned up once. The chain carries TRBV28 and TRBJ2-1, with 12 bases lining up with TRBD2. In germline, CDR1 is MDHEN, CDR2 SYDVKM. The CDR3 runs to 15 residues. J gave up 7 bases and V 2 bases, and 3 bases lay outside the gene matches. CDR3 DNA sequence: TGTGCCAGCAGTTTACTAGCGGGGGGGCAGAATGAGCAGTTCTTC. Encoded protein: CASSLLAGGQNEQFF.

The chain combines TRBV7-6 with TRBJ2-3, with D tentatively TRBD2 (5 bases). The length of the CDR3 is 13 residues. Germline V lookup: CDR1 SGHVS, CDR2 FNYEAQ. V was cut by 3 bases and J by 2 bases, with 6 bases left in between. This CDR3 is CASSLGATDTQYF. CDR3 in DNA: TGTGCCAGCAGCTTGGGAGCCACAGATACGCAGTATTTT.

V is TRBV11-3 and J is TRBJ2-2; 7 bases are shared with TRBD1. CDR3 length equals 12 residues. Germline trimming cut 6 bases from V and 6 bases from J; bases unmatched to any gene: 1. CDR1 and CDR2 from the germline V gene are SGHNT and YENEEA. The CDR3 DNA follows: TGTGCCAGCAGAGGACAGGCCGGGGAGCTGTTTTTT. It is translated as CASRGQAGELFF.

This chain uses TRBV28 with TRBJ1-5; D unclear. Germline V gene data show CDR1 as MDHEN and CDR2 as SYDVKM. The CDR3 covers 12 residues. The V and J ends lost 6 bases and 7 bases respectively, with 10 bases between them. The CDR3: CASSRERQPQHF. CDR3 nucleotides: TGTGCCAGCAGCCGAGAGAGGCAGCCCCAGCATTTT.

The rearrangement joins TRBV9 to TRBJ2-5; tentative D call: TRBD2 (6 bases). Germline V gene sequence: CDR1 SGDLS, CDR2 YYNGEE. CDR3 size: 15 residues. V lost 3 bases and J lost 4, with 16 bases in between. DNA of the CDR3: TGTGCCAGCAGCGGCGGGGCTCAACTTGGAGAGACCCAGTACTTC. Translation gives CASSGGAQLGETQYF.

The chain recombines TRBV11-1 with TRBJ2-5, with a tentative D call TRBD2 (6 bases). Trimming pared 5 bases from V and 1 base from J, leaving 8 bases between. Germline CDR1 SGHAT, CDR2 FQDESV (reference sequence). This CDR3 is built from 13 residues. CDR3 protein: CASSIGGQETQYF. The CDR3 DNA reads TGTGCCAGCAGCATCGGGGGCCAAGAGACCCAGTACTTC.